This is a list of T cell receptor beta chains from one sample in a study of CD8 T cells in Susac syndrome. TCRdb redid the calling of the immunoSEQ multiplex PCR reads with MiXCR, one entry per CDR3 protein. The table has about 120,000 distinct CDR3 sequences, roughly 90% seen once. The sample taken for sequencing was CD8+ T cells from PBMCs. These receptors were collected from a human donor in good health. The CDR3 runs from the conserved cysteine through the conserved F or W. Each record gives: CDR3 protein, CDR3 DNA, V gene, CDR3 length, D gene, J gene, clone size. D genes are given only for firm matches. Where a row states a size, it is once, few, many or the class of an expanded clone; other rows omit it.

cdr3_aa: CASSNRAGRAFF
cdr3_nt: TGTGCCAGCAGCAACAGGGCAGGACGGGCTTTCTTT
v_call: TRBV11-2
cdr3_length: 12
d_call: NA
j_call: TRBJ1-1
clone_size: NA

cdr3_aa: CSARAGTAPQDTQYF
cdr3_nt: TGCAGTGCTAGAGCTGGGACCGCTCCCCAAGATACGCAGTATTTT
v_call: TRBV20-1
cdr3_length: 15
d_call: NA
j_call: TRBJ2-3
clone_size: NA

cdr3_aa: CASSRSGVGTEAFF
cdr3_nt: TGTGCCAGCAGCCGGTCAGGGGTGGGCACTGAAGCTTTCTTT
v_call: TRBV5-4
cdr3_length: 14
d_call: NA
j_call: TRBJ1-1
clone_size: NA

cdr3_aa: CASSHTSDTDTQYF
cdr3_nt: TGCGCCAGCAGCCACACTAGCGACACAGATACGCAGTATTTT
v_call: TRBV5-1
cdr3_length: 14
d_call: TRBD2
j_call: TRBJ2-3
clone_size: NA

cdr3_aa: CASSPGTEYEQYF
cdr3_nt: TGTGCCAGCAGCCCCGGGACAGAATACGAGCAGTACTTC
v_call: TRBV7-2
cdr3_length: 13
d_call: TRBD1
j_call: TRBJ2-7
clone_size: NA

cdr3_aa: CASSLSWGASTDTQYF
cdr3_nt: TGTGCCAGCAGCTTAAGTTGGGGAGCTAGCACAGATACGCAGTATTTT
v_call: TRBV7-2
cdr3_length: 16
d_call: NA
j_call: TRBJ2-3
clone_size: NA

cdr3_aa: CASTLGSNEQFF
cdr3_nt: TGTGCCAGCACCCTGGGGAGCAATGAGCAGTTCTTC
v_call: TRBV7-9
cdr3_length: 12
d_call: NA
j_call: TRBJ2-1
clone_size: NA

cdr3_aa: CSVVHPSETQYF
cdr3_nt: TGCAGCGTTGTCCACCCATCCGAGACCCAGTACTTC
v_call: TRBV29-1
cdr3_length: 12
d_call: NA
j_call: TRBJ2-5
clone_size: once

cdr3_aa: CASSEDIPGANYGYTF
cdr3_nt: TGTGCCAGCAGTGAAGACATTCCCGGGGCGAACTATGGCTACACCTTC
v_call: TRBV2
cdr3_length: 16
d_call: NA
j_call: TRBJ1-2
clone_size: once

cdr3_aa: CATSDPTSGASYNEQFF
cdr3_nt: TGTGCCACCAGTGACCCGACTAGCGGAGCCTCCTACAATGAGCAGTTCTTC
v_call: TRBV24-1
cdr3_length: 17
d_call: TRBD2
j_call: TRBJ2-1
clone_size: NA

cdr3_aa: CSVDTSGRNNEQFF
cdr3_nt: TGCAGCGTTGACACTAGCGGGAGAAACAATGAGCAGTTCTTC
v_call: TRBV29-1
cdr3_length: 14
d_call: TRBD2
j_call: TRBJ2-1
clone_size: NA